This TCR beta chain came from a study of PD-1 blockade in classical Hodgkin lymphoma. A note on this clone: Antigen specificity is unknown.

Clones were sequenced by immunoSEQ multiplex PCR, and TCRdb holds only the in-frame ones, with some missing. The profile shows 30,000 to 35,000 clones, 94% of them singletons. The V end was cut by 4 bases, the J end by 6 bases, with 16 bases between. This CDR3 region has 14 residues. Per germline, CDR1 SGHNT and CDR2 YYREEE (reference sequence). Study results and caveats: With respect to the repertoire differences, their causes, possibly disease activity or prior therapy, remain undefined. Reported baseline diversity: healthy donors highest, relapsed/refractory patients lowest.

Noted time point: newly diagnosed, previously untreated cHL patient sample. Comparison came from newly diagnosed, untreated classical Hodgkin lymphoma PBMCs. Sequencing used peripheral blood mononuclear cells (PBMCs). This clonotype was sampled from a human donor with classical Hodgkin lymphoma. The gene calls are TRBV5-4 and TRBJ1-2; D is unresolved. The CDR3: CASSPSPLLNGYTF. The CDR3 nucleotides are TGTGCCAGCAGCCCCTCTCCTTTGCTTAATGGCTACACCTTC. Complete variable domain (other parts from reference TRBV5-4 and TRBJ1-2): ETGVTQSPTHLIKTRGQQVTLRCSSQSGHNTVSWYQQALGQGPQFIFQYYREEENGRGNFPPRFSGLQFPNYSSELNVNALELDDSALYLCASSPSPLLNGYTFGSGTRLTVV.